These 12 T cell receptor beta chains were all obtained from the same sample, sequenced in a study of T cell responses to AZD1222 COVID-19 vaccine. Sequenced by immunoSEQ multiplex PCR; TCRdb stores in-frame clones only, minus some. Altogether about 120,000 clones are present, around 90% being singletons, with the ten largest covering roughly 8.9%. Sample: peripheral blood, taken on day 0 of AZD1222 vaccination. The receptors originated from an adult in good health.

V and J are TRBV6-5 and TRBJ1-5; tentatively, D is TRBD1 (5 bases). This CDR3 comprises 13 residues. V lost 8 bases, J lost 4 bases, and 12 bases lay in between. Germline CDR1 MNHEY, CDR2 SVGAGI. This CDR3 reads CASYRPGNQPQHF. As DNA, the CDR3 is TGTGCCAGCTACAGGCCGGGAAATCAGCCCCAGCATTTT.

The V gene is TRBV19, the J gene TRBJ2-3, with D unresolved. The CDR3 has 14 residues. Trimming stripped 2 bases from V and 0 bases from J, with 6 bases between. The germline CDR1 and CDR2 sequences are LNHDA and SQIVND (reference sequence). CDR3 DNA sequence: TGTGCCAGTAGTATAAGGCGGAGCACAGATACGCAGTATTTT. It translates to CASSIRRSTDTQYF. The full variable domain, in which reference TRBV19 and TRBJ2-3 provide the parts outside the CDR3, is DGGITQSPKYLFRKEGQNVTLSCEQNLNHDAMYWYRQDPGQGLRLIYYSQIVNDFQKGDIAEGYSVSREKKESFPLTVTSAQKNPTAFYLCASSIRRSTDTQYFGPGTRLTVL.

Concerning this clone itself: Different DNA sequences within this sample yield the same CDR3. The chain has TRBV9 and TRBJ2-2; unclear D gene. The germline V gene has CDR1 SGDLS and CDR2 YYNGEE. V was trimmed by 5 bases and J by 2 bases, leaving 10 bases between them. The length of the CDR3 is 14 residues. This CDR3 reads CASSVGRNTGELFF. CDR3 DNA: TGTGCCAGCAGTGTGGGAAGAAACACCGGGGAGCTGTTTTTT.

This clone was recorded at least ten times. V usage is TRBV7-2 and J usage is TRBJ1-2; D is ambiguous. CDR1 is SGHTA and CDR2 is FQGNSA in the germline V gene. The CDR3 is made up of 13 amino acids. The germline V and J ends were trimmed by 4 bases and 11 bases, with 17 bases remaining between them. This CDR3 is CASSYGPIGRYTF. CDR3 sequence (DNA): TGTGCCAGCAGCTATGGTCCCATAGGGAGATACACCTTC. Full variable domain (rest looked up from reference TRBV7-2 and TRBJ1-2): GAGVSQSPSNKVTEKGKDVELRCDPISGHTALYWYRQSLGQGLEFLIYFQGNSAPDKSGLPSDRFSAERTGGSVSTLTIQRTQQEDSAVYLCASSYGPIGRYTFGSGTRLTVV.

V and J are TRBV5-1 and TRBJ2-7; a possible D gene is TRBD1 (5 bases). Deletions cut 3 bases from V and 3 bases from J, with 13 bases between. The CDR3 contains 14 residues. Looked up from germline, CDR1 is SGHRS and CDR2 is YFSETQ. The CDR3 DNA reads TGCGCCAGCAGCTCGACAGTACAGGTCTACGAGCAGTACTTC. It codes for CASSSTVQVYEQYF.

The chain carries TRBV28 and TRBJ1-2, with D tentatively TRBD1 (6 bases). Per germline, CDR1 MDHEN and CDR2 SYDVKM. Deletions cut 4 bases from V and 3 bases from J, with 15 bases between. This CDR3 comprises 15 residues. CDR3 protein: CASSSQGSHYYGYTF. The CDR3 DNA follows: TGTGCCAGCAGTTCCCAGGGGTCCCACTACTATGGCTACACCTTC.

With respect to this clone: An end of the junction differs from the germline gene, which may be a read error. The chain joins TRBV7-7 to TRBJ2-6; possible D gene TRBD2, 7 bases. The CDR3 has 17 residues. Per germline, CDR1 SSHAT and CDR2 FNYEAQ (reference sequence). The CDR3 DNA reads as TGTGCTAGCAGCAAAGGGGGGGCCACCTCTGGGGCCAACGTCCTGACTTTC. Its protein product is CASSKGGATSGANVLTF.

V and J are TRBV5-4 and TRBJ2-3; possible D gene TRBD1, 5 bases. The CDR3 is 14 residues long. Germline CDR1 SGHNT, CDR2 YYREEE (reference sequence). V gave up 2 bases and J gave up 4 bases, with 11 bases separating them. The CDR3 region is CASSLELGPDTQYF. For the CDR3, the DNA is TGTGCCAGCAGCTTAGAACTGGGGCCAGATACGCAGTATTTT.

The chain links TRBV19 to TRBJ1-1; tentatively, D is TRBD1 (6 bases). V was shortened by 3 bases and J by 10 bases, with 18 bases between the two germline ends. The CDR3 sequence is 14 residues long. Germline V lookup: CDR1 LNHDA, CDR2 SQIVND (reference sequence). The CDR3 loop is CASSIALGTSGAFF. The CDR3 region has the DNA TGTGCCAGTAGTATCGCGTTAGGGACAAGCGGAGCTTTCTTT.

This chain links TRBV29-1 with TRBJ2-3, with 10 nucleotides matching TRBD1. Germline trimming cut 5 bases from V and 4 bases from J; bases unmatched to any gene: 12. The CDR3 has 16 amino acids. Germline V CDR1 and CDR2: SQVTM, ANQGSEA. The CDR3 DNA reads as TGCAGCGTTCCTTATCCCGGGACAGGGGACTCAGATACGCAGTATTTT. This codes for CSVPYPGTGDSDTQYF.

V usage is TRBV13 and J usage is TRBJ1-3; D gene uncertain. V dropped 5 bases and J dropped 6 bases, with 11 bases sitting between them. The CDR3 extends over 13 amino acids. Germline V gives CDR1 PRHDT, CDR2 FYEKMQ (reference sequence). The CDR3 protein is CASSSPTKNTIYF. The CDR3 region has the DNA TGTGCCAGCAGCAGCCCGACAAAAAACACCATATATTTT.

The chain carries TRBV3-1 (or the pseudogene TRBV3-2) and TRBJ2-1, with D unresolved. The CDR3 extends over 16 amino acids. Germline values: CDR1 LGHDT, CDR2 YNNKEL (reference sequence). The V end was cut by 0 bases, the J end by 8 bases, with 17 bases between. The CDR3 here is CASSQDPAGRRHEQFF. CDR3 bases: TGTGCCAGCAGCCAAGATCCTGCTGGACGAAGGCATGAGCAGTTCTTC.